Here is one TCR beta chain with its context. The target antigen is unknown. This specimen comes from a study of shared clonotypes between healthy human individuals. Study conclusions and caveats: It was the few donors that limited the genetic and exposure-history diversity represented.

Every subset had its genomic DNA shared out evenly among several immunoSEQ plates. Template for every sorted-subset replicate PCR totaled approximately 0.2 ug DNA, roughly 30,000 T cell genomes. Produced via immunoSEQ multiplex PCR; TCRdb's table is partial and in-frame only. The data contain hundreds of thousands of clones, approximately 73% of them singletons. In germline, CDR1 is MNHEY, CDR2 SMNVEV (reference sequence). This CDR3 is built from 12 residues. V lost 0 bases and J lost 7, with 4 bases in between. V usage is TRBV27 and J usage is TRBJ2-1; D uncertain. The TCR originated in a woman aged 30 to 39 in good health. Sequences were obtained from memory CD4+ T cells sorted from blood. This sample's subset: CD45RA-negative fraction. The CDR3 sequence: CASSLSRNEQFF. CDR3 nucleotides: TGTGCCAGCAGTTTATCGAGGAATGAGCAGTTCTTC.